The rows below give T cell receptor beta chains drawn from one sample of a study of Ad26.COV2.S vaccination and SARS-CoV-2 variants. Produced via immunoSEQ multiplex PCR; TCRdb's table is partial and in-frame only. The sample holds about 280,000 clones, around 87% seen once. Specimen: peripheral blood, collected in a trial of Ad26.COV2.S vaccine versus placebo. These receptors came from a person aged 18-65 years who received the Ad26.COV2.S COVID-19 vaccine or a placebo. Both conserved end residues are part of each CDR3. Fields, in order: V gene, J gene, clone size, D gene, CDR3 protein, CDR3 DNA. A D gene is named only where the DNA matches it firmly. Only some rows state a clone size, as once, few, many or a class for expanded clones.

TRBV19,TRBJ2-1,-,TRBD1,CASSQSGTGYNEQFF,TGTGCCAGTAGCCAGTCGGGGACAGGTTACAATGAGCAGTTCTTC
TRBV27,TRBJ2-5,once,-,CASSLKWGQETQYF,TGTGCCAGCAGTTTGAAGTGGGGCCAAGAGACCCAGTACTTC
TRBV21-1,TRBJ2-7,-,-,CASSKASAGGTYEQYF,TGTGCCAGCAGCAAAGCTTCGGCAGGGGGTACCTACGAGCAGTACTTC
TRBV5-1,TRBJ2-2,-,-,CASATSLNTGELFF,TGCGCCAGTGCTACTAGCTTGAACACCGGGGAGCTGTTTTTT
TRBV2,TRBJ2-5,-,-,CASSGWGVAETQYF,TGTGCCAGCAGTGGTTGGGGGGTTGCGGAGACCCAGTACTTC
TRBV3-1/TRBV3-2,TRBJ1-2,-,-,CASSQDDSGGYTF,TGTGCCAGCAGCCAAGATGATAGTGGTGGCTACACCTTC
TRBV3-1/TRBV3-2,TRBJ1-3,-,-,CASSRDISSGNTIYF,TGTGCCAGCAGCCGAGACATCTCCTCTGGAAACACCATATATTTT
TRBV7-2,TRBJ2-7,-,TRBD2,CASRKRLAGAGEQYF,TGTGCCAGCAGGAAAAGACTAGCGGGAGCGGGGGAGCAGTACTTC
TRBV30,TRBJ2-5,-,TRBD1,CAWSVGTGGETQYF,TGTGCCTGGAGTGTGGGGACAGGGGGAGAGACCCAGTACTTC
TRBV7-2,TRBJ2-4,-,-,CASSLSIQGGNIQYF,TGTGCCAGCAGCTTAAGTATTCAGGGCGGCAACATTCAGTACTTC
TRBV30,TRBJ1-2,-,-,CAWNQGEYGYTF,TGTGCCTGGAATCAAGGGGAATATGGCTACACCTTC
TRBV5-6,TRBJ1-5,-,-,CASSSLYSNQPQHF,TGTGCCAGCAGCTCCCTGTATAGCAATCAGCCCCAGCATTTT
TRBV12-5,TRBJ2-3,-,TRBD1,CASGSRTGISTDTQYF,TGTGCTAGTGGTTCTCGGACAGGGATAAGCACAGATACGCAGTATTTT
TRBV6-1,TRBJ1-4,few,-,CASSDRDTNEKLFF,TGTGCCAGCAGTGACCGGGACACTAACGAAAAACTGTTTTTT
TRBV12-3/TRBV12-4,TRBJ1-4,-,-,CASSSPENEKLFF,TGTGCCAGCAGTTCGCCCGAAAATGAAAAACTGTTTTTT
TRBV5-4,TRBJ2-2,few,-,CWTPQMGGELFF,TGCTGGACACCCCAAATGGGCGGGGAGCTGTTTTTT
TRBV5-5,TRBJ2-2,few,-,CASSLYLTATGELFF,TGTGCCAGCAGCTTATATTTGACAGCAACCGGGGAGCTGTTTTTT
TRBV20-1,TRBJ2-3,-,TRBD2,CSASPIAGGPGDTQYF,TGCAGTGCTAGTCCCATAGCGGGGGGGCCAGGGGATACGCAGTATTTT
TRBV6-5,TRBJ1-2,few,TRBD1,CASIKPGGYGYTF,TGTGCCAGCATAAAACCAGGGGGATATGGCTACACCTTC
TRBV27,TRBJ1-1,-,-,CASSLSRNTEAFF,TGTGCCAGCAGTTTATCCCGGAACACTGAAGCTTTCTTT
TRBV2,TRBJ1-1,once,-,CASRYRTNTEAFF,TGTGCCAGCAGGTATAGAACGAACACTGAAGCTTTCTTT
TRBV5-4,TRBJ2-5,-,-,CASSFQETQYF,TGTGCCAGCAGCTTCCAAGAGACCCAGTACTTC
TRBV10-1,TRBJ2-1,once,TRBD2,CASTEGSSGSNEQFF,TGCGCCAGCACCGAAGGTTCTAGCGGGTCAAATGAGCAGTTCTTC
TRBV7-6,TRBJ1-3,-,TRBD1,CASSLGQGAGNTIYF,TGTGCCAGCAGCTTAGGGCAGGGGGCTGGAAACACCATATATTTT
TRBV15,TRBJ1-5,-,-,CATSRDRDQPQHF,TGTGCCACCAGCAGAGACCGAGATCAGCCCCAGCATTTT
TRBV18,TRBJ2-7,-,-,CASSRTDSSYEQYF,TGTGCCAGCTCCCGGACGGACTCTTCCTACGAGCAGTACTTC
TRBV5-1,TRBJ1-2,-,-,CASSLRDKTYGYTF,TGCGCCAGCAGCCTTCGGGACAAAACTTATGGCTACACCTTC
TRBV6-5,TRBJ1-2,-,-,CASLGGRANYGYTF,TGTGCCAGCCTGGGGGGGCGGGCGAACTATGGCTACACCTTC
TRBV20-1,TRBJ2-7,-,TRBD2,CSASERGSSYEQYF,TGCAGTGCTAGTGAGCGGGGGAGCTCCTACGAGCAGTACTTC
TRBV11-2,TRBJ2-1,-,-,CASSLIVGAYNEQFF,TGTGCCAGCAGCTTAATCGTTGGTGCCTACAATGAGCAGTTCTTC